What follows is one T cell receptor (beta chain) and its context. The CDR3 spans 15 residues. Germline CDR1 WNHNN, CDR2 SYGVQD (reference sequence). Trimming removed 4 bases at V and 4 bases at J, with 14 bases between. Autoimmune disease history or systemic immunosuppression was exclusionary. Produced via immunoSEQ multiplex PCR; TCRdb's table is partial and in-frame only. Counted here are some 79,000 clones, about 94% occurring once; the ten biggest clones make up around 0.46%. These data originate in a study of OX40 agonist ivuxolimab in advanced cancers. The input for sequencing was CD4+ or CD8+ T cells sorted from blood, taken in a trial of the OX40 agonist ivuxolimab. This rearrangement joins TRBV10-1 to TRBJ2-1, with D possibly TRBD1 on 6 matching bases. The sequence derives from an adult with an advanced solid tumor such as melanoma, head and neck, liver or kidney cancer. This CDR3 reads CASSGSLQGYNEQFF. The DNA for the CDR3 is TGCGCCAGCAGTGGGTCGCTCCAGGGGTACAATGAGCAGTTCTTC.